Shown below are 13 T cell receptor beta chains from a single sample sequenced in a study of T-cell reconstitution after alpha-beta-depleted transplantation in children. The TCRbeta library was prepared with unique molecular identifiers. Each CDR3 protein is one row after TCRdb ran MiXCR on the PCR reads. The top ten clones hold under 45% of a sample with 450,000 to 700,000 distinct CDR3 sequences, approximately 30% of them seen once. This specimen was PBMCs, taken before TCRalphabeta/CD19-depleted stem cell transplant. Source of these receptors: a boy less than two years old with Wiskott-Aldrich syndrome, due to receive a stem cell transplant.

This chain uses TRBV5-1 with TRBJ2-1; 15 nucleotides match TRBD2. The CDR3 extends over 17 amino acids. The J segment lost 7 bases and the V segment lost 2 bases, leaving 7 bases of the junction unmatched. Germline lookup yields CDR1 SGHRS and CDR2 YFSETQ. As DNA, the CDR3 is TGCGCCAGCAGCTTTGGGACTAGCGGGAGGACGAGAAATGAGCAGTTCTTC. Translated, it gives CASSFGTSGRTRNEQFF.

The chain links TRBV7-9 to TRBJ2-6; no clear D gene. Germline V CDR1 and CDR2: SEHNR, FQNEAQ (reference sequence). The CDR3 length is 17 residues. V was trimmed by 5 bases and J by 2 bases, leaving 16 bases between them. CDR3 residues: CASSPPAAWAGANVLTF. Written as DNA, the CDR3 is TGTGCCAGCAGCCCTCCGGCAGCCTGGGCTGGGGCCAACGTCCTGACTTTC.

The table lists this clonotype with a few counts. The chain carries TRBV15 and TRBJ2-1; D perhaps matches TRBD2 (7 bases). Trimming pared 4 bases from V and 4 bases from J, leaving 17 bases between. Germline values: CDR1 LNHNV, CDR2 YYDKDF (reference sequence). The CDR3 contains 16 residues. Here the CDR3 DNA reads TGTGCCACCAGCACCAGGGGAGGGAGAGGGTACAATGAGCAGTTCTTC. Translated, it gives CATSTRGGRGYNEQFF. The full variable domain, with the rest looked up from reference TRBV15 and TRBJ2-1, is DAMVIQNPRYQVTQFGKPVTLSCSQTLNHNVMYWYQQKSSQAPKLLFHYYDKDFNNEADTPDNFQSRRPNTSFCFLDIRSPGLGDTAMYLCATSTRGGRGYNEQFFGPGTRLTVL.

The chain combines TRBV5-1 with TRBJ2-1; 11 bases are shared with TRBD2. The germline V gene has CDR1 SGHRS and CDR2 YFSETQ. The CDR3 has 16 residues. Trimming cost V 1 base and J 8 bases; bases outside gene matches: 8. The CDR3 nucleotides read TGCGCCAGCAGCTTGAGTACTAGCGGGAGAGTGGATGAGCAGTTCTTC. Its protein is CASSLSTSGRVDEQFF.

For this clonotype: The junction departs from germline at one end; a sequencing error may be responsible. This chain joins TRBV7-2 and TRBJ2-5, with TRBD1 identical over 7 bases. This CDR3 spans 15 amino acids. The germline V gene encodes CDR1 SGHTA and CDR2 FQGNSA. The CDR3 spells CASSPRVGGEETQYF. The CDR3 DNA sequence: TGCGCCAGCAGCCCCCGGGTAGGGGGCGAAGAGACCCAGTACTTC.

This clonotype has a handful of counts. V usage is TRBV28 and J usage is TRBJ2-5, with D tentatively TRBD1 or TRBD2 (6 bases each). V lost 5 bases and J lost 5, with 12 bases in between. The CDR3 contains 13 residues. Germline assignment: CDR1 MDHEN and CDR2 SYDVKM. The CDR3 loop is CASSTQGLETQYF. The CDR3 DNA is TGTGCCAGCAGTACACAGGGACTGGAGACCCAGTACTTC. Full variable domain (outside the CDR3, taken from reference TRBV28 and TRBJ2-5): DVKVTQSSRYLVKRTGEKVFLECVQDMDHENMFWYRQDPGLGLRLIYFSYDVKMKEKGDIPEGYSVSREKKERFSLILESASTNQTSMYLCASSTQGLETQYFGPGTRLLVL.

This clonotype was counted between two and nine times. J is TRBJ1-5 and V is TRBV5-6, with 9 positions matching TRBD1. CDR3 length: 16 residues. Germline CDR1 reads SGHDT; CDR2 reads YYEEEE. Trimming removed 0 bases from V and 4 bases from J; junction bases left unmatched: 5. CDR3 sequence reads: CASSLAGTGPNQPQHF. CDR3 bases: TGTGCCAGCAGCTTGGCCGGGACAGGGCCAAATCAGCCCCAGCATTTT.

This clonotype has just one count. The chain carries TRBV11-2 and TRBJ2-2, with D perhaps TRBD2 (6 bases). Germline CDR1 and CDR2: SGHAT and FQNNGV. The CDR3 sequence is 14 residues long. The V end was cut by 5 bases, the J end by 7 bases, with 14 bases between. CDR3 region: CASSHSGAGGELFF. In nucleotides, the CDR3 is TGTGCCAGCAGCCATAGCGGAGCGGGCGGGGAGCTGTTTTTT.

A few counts support this clonotype. The V and J genes are TRBV2 and TRBJ2-2; D is uncertain. The germline CDR1 and CDR2 sequences are SNHLY and FYNNEI. The length of the CDR3 is 16 residues. Trimming pared 4 bases from V and 1 base from J, leaving 13 bases between. The CDR3 nucleotides are TGTGCCAGCAGTGTGGGCCGGACGGGGAACACCGGGGAGCTGTTTTTT. Translated: CASSVGRTGNTGELFF.

Ten or more counts support this clonotype. The chain recombines TRBV5-1 with TRBJ1-6; 7 nucleotides align to TRBD1. J was trimmed by 10 bases and V by 3 bases; bases with no gene match: 10. Germline V lookup: CDR1 SGHRS, CDR2 YFSETQ. The CDR3 consists of 15 residues. Written as DNA, the CDR3 is TGCGCCAGCAGCTCCGTGGGACAGCTGGGGTCACCCCTCCACTTT. Translating gives CASSSVGQLGSPLHF.

The V and J genes are TRBV10-3 and TRBJ2-2; TRBD2 might be the D (6 bases). Per germline, CDR1 ENHRY and CDR2 SYGVKD. V lost 4 bases, J lost 6 bases, and 9 bases lay in between. The CDR3 is 13 residues long. The CDR3 nucleotides are TGTGCCATCAGTGGGGAGGTTCCCGGGGAGCTGTTTTTT. Its translation is CAISGEVPGELFF.

The rearrangement joins TRBV20-1 to TRBJ2-1; D perhaps matches TRBD2 (5 bases). From germline, CDR1 is DFQATT and CDR2 SNEGSKA (reference sequence). V lost 2 bases to trimming and J lost 3 bases, with 17 bases between them. This CDR3 spans 16 amino acids. Here the CDR3 reads CSARPRGRSVYNEQFF. The DNA for the CDR3 is TGCAGTGCTAGACCCCGGGGTCGCTCCGTCTACAATGAGCAGTTCTTC.

The chain joins TRBV27 to TRBJ1-2; D gene uncertain. Germline CDR1 is MNHEY and CDR2 is SMNVEV (reference sequence). The CDR3 totals 13 residues. Trimming removed 5 bases from V and 0 bases from J, with 7 bases in between. The CDR3 sequence: CASSPTTNYGYTF. For the CDR3, the DNA is TGTGCCAGCAGTCCTACAACTAACTATGGCTACACCTTC.